This TCR beta chain was identified in a study of early T cells in non-severe SARS-CoV-2 infection. Study conclusions and caveats: Private and CD4 specificities were missed by VDJdb matching, which favored anti-spike CD8 responses.

The table lists this clonotype with many counts. Its antigen is unknown. The CDR3 runs 19 residues. Molecules of cDNA were individually given unique molecular identifiers that were attached to them. TCRdb used MiXCR to reprocess the 5' RACE reads, holding one entry per CDR3 protein. The repertoire holds 55,000 to 75,000 distinct CDR3 sequences, with approximately 12% as singletons. Sequenced sample: whole blood. The clonotype comes from an adult who was a healthcare worker with PCR-confirmed SARS-CoV-2 infection or an uninfected control (not recorded which). This rearrangement joins TRBV21-1 to TRBJ1-5; TRBD1 was called by the table and not checked on the DNA. TRBV21-1 is a pseudogene. The CDR3 is CASRQPGTGSHCSNQPQHF. In DNA, the CDR3 is TGTGCCAGCAGACAACCCGGGACAGGGTCCCATTGTAGCAATCAGCCCCAGCATTTT.